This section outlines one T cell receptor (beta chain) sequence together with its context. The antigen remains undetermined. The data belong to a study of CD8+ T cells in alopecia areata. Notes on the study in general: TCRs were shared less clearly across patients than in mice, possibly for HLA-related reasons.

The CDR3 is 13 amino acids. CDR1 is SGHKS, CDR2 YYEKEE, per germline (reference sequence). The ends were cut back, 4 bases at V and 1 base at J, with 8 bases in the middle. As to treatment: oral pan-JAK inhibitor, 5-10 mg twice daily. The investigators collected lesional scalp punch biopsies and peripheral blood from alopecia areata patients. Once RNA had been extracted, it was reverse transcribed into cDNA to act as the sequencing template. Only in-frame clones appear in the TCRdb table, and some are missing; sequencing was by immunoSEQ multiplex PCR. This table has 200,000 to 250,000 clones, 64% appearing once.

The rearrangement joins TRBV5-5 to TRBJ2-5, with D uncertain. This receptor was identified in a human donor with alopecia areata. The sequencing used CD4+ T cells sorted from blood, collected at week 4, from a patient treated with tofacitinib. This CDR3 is CASSPVFQETQYF. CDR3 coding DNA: TGTGCCAGCAGCCCCGTTTTCCAAGAGACCCAGTACTTC.